A selection of T cell receptor beta chains follows, all from one sample in a study of blood T cell repertoires in COVID-19. Clones were read by immunoSEQ multiplex PCR, and TCRdb kept only the in-frame ones, dropping some. Of approximately 350,000 clones in the sample, 83% were seen once. Specimen: peripheral blood. Receptors were obtained from a man between 25 and 39 years old with active or convalescent COVID-19. CDR3s include the opening cysteine and the closing phenylalanine or tryptophan. A D gene is named only where the DNA matches it firmly. Size is omitted from some rows. Given values are once, few, many or a class for expanded clones.

NA TRBJ1-6 NA TRBV10-2 TGCGCCAGCAGTGCCCCAGGACTGAGCTCCTATAATTCACCCCTCCACTTT CASSAPGLSSYNSPLHF
TRBD1 TRBJ2-7 NA TRBV5-4 TGTGCCAGCAGCCGGACAGGGGGCTCCGAGCAGTACTTC CASSRTGGSEQYF
NA TRBJ2-7 NA TRBV21-1 TGTGCCAGCAGCCAGCGGACGGCCGAGCAGTACTTC CASSQRTAEQYF
NA TRBJ2-3 few TRBV4-3 TGCGCCAGCAGCCAAGATCTTTCGCGGGGGCCCTCCACAGATACGCAGTATTTT CASSQDLSRGPSTDTQYF
TRBD1 TRBJ1-1 NA TRBV15 TGTGCCACCAGCAGAGCCGTGACAGGGGGAGGGACTGAAGCTTTCTTT CATSRAVTGGGTEAFF
NA TRBJ1-1 NA TRBV5-6 TGTGCCAGCAGCCAAACTAGGGACACTGAAGCTTTCTTT CASSQTRDTEAFF
NA TRBJ1-4 NA TRBV11-3 TGTGCCAGCAGCTCGGGCGTGTGGCTGGACAGAGACGAAAAACTGTTTTTT CASSSGVWLDRDEKLFF
NA TRBJ1-6 NA TRBV19 TGTGCCAGTAGTATATATCTCTCCTATAATTCACCCCTCCACTTT CASSIYLSYNSPLHF
NA TRBJ2-1 NA TRBV3-1/TRBV3-2 TGTGCCAGCAGCCAAGAAGAGTACGATGAGCAGTTCTTC CASSQEEYDEQFF
NA TRBJ2-7 NA TRBV6-2/TRBV6-3 TGTGCCAGCACCCCCGGGACAAGTTCCTACGAGCAGTACTTC CASTPGTSSYEQYF
TRBD1 TRBJ2-7 NA TRBV30 TGTGCCTGGTTAAGTGATGGGACCGGGACAGAAATCCCCTACGAGCAGTACTTC CAWLSDGTGTEIPYEQYF
NA TRBJ1-4 NA TRBV5-1 TGCGCCAGCAGCACGGGGGACCTTCGAGAAAAACTGTTTTTT CASSTGDLREKLFF
NA TRBJ2-6 NA TRBV18 TGTGCCAGCTCTCGATCCGGGACTGGGGCCAACGTCCTGACTTTC CASSRSGTGANVLTF
TRBD2 TRBJ2-7 NA TRBV4-3 TGCGCCAGCAACCAGTGGGAGGGTCGGGGGTACGAGCAGTACTTC CASNQWEGRGYEQYF
NA TRBJ1-1 NA TRBV30 TGTGCCTGGAGCCCGGTGGCTGAAGCTTTCTTT CAWSPVAEAFF
TRBD2 TRBJ2-1 NA TRBV5-1 TGCGCCAGCAGCTTCGGGGGGGTGGACAATGAGCAGTTCTTC CASSFGGVDNEQFF
TRBD1 TRBJ2-2 NA TRBV18 TGTGCCAGCCTTCTGGACAGGCGGAACACCGGGGAGCTGTTTTTT CASLLDRRNTGELFF
NA TRBJ2-7 NA TRBV24-1 TGTGCCACCAGTGATTTCACAGGGTACGAGCAGTACTTC CATSDFTGYEQYF
NA TRBJ1-1 NA TRBV20-1 TGCAGTGCTAGTGTGGGACTGACGAACACTGAAGCTTTCTTT CSASVGLTNTEAFF
NA TRBJ1-3 NA TRBV30 TGTGCCTGGACCCGGTACTCTGGAAACACCATATATTTT CAWTRYSGNTIYF
TRBD1 TRBJ1-6 NA TRBV14 TGTGCCAGCAGCCAAAGATCGGGGCAGGGGGCTACACCCCTCCACTTT CASSQRSGQGATPLHF
NA TRBJ2-7 NA TRBV4-3 TGCGCCAGCAGCCTTGACATCGGGAGCAACGAGCAGTACTTC CASSLDIGSNEQYF
TRBD2 TRBJ2-3 once TRBV2 TGTGCCAGCACTATGACTAGCGGAAACACAGATACGCAGTATTTT CASTMTSGNTDTQYF